This T cell receptor beta chain was obtained from a study of blood T cell repertoires in COVID-19. Background on the study: The samples span acute and convalescent COVID-19 from the United States, Italy and Spain.

Original handling: Reference gene primer amplification yielded estimated nucleated cell counts. Profiling relied on immunoSEQ multiplex PCR, and the TCRdb table lists in-frame clones only, not all of them. V, J and clone size were drawn from that table, and D and trimming were deduced from the DNA. The sample holds 140,000 or so clones; more than 75% are singletons and the top ten take around 4%. Germline V lookup: CDR1 KGHSH, CDR2 LQKENI. CDR3 length equals 13 residues. V lost 0 bases, J lost 4 bases, and 7 bases lay in between. The sample comprised peripheral blood. The chain uses TRBV18 and TRBJ2-7; no definite D call. This sequence was found in a man in his 60s with acute or convalescent COVID-19. DNA of the CDR3: TGTGCCAGCTCACCACCAGAGAGGTACGAGCAGTACTTC. This codes for CASSPPERYEQYF. Looking up the rest from reference TRBV18 and TRBJ2-7 gives the full variable domain: NAGVMQNPRHLVRRRGQEARLRCSPMKGHSHVYWYRQLPEEGLKFMVYLQKENIIDESGMPKERFSAEFPKEGPSILRIQQVVRGDSAAYFCASSPPERYEQYFGPGTRLTVT.